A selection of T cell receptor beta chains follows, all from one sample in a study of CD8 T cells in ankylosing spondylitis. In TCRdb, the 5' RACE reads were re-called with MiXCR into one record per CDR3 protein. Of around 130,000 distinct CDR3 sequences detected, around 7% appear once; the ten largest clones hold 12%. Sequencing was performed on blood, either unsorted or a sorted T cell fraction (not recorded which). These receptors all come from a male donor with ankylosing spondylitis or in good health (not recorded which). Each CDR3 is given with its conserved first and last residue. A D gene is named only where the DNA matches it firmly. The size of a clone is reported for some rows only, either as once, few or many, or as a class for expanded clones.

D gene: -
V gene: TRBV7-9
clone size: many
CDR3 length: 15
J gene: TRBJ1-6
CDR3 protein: CASSFADPSNSPLHF
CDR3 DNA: TGTGCCAGCAGCTTCGCTGATCCGAGCAATTCACCCCTCCACTTT

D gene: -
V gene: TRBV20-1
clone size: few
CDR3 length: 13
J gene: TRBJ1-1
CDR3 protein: CSALQGINTEAFF
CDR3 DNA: TGCAGTGCCCTACAGGGTATAAACACTGAAGCTTTCTTT

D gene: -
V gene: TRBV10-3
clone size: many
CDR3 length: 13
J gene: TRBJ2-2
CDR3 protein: CAIRGKYTGELFF
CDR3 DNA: TGTGCCATTAGGGGAAAATACACCGGGGAGCTGTTTTTT

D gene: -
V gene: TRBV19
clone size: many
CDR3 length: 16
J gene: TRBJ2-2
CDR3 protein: CASNRARTANTGELFF
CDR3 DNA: TGTGCCAGTAATAGGGCTAGGACGGCTAACACCGGGGAGCTGTTTTTT

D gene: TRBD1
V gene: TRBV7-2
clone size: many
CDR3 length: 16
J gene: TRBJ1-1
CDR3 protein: CASSFPTGTLNTEAFF
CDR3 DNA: TGTGCCAGCAGTTTCCCGACAGGGACTTTGAACACTGAAGCTTTCTTT

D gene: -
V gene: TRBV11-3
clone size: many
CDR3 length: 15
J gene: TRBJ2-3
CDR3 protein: CASSSERKLADTQYF
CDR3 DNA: TGTGCCAGCAGCTCGGAGAGAAAATTAGCAGATACGCAGTATTTT

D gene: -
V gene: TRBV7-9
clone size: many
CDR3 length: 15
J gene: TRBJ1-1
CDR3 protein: CAGSISGTGFTEAFF
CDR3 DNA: TGTGCCGGCAGCATCTCCGGGACGGGTTTCACTGAAGCTTTCTTT

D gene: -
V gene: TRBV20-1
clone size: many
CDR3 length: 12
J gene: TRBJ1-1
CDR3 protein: CSASLGGTEAFF
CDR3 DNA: TGCAGTGCTAGTTTGGGAGGGACTGAAGCTTTCTTT

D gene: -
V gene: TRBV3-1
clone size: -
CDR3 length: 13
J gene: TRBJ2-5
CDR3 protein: CASNDNREETQYF
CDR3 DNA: TGTGCCAGCAACGATAACAGGGAAGAGACCCAGTACTTC

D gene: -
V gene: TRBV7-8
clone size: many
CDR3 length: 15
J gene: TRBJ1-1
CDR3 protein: CASSLAGRANTEAFF
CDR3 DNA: TGTGCCAGCAGCTTAGCGGGCAGAGCAAACACTGAAGCTTTCTTT

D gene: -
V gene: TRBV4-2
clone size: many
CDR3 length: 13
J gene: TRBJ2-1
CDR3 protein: CASSQHRENEQFF
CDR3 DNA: TGTGCCAGCAGCCAGCATCGGGAGAATGAGCAGTTCTTC

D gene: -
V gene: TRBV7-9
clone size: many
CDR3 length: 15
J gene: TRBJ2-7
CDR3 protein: CASSLDGGLLYEQYF
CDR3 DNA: TGTGCCAGCAGCTTAGATGGCGGTCTACTCTACGAGCAGTACTTC

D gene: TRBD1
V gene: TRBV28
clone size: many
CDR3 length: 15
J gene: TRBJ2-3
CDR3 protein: CASSSGQGGTDTQYF
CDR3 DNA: TGTGCCAGCAGCTCTGGACAGGGTGGGACAGATACGCAGTATTTT

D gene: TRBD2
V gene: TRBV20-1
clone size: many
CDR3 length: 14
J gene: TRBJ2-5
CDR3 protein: CSARPAGVHQTQYF
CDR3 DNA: TGCAGTGCTCGGCCAGCGGGGGTCCATCAGACCCAGTACTTC

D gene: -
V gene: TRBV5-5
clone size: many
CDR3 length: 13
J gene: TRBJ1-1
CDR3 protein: CASSLRRDTEAFF
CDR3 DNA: TGTGCCAGCAGCTTGCGCAGGGACACTGAAGCTTTCTTT

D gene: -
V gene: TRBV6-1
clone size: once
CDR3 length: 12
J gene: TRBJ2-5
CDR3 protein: CASSDRLETQYF
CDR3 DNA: TGTGCCAGCAGTGACAGATTAGAGACCCAGTACTTC

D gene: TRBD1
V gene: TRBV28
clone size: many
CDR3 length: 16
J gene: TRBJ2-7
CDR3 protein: CASSYTLDRFSYEQYF
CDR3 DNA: TGTGCCAGCAGTTATACTTTGGACAGGTTCTCCTACGAGCAGTACTTC

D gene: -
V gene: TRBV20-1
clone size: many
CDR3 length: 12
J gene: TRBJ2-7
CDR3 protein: CSAYSQGYEQYF
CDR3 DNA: TGCAGTGCTTATTCACAAGGATACGAGCAGTACTTC

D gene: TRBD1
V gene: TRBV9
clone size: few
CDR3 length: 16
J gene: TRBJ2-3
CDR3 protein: CASSYPGQGPPDTQYF
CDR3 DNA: TGTGCCAGCAGCTATCCGGGACAGGGGCCCCCAGATACGCAGTATTTT

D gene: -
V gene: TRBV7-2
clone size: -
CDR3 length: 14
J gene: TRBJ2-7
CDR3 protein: CASSLSPGSYEQYF
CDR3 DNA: TGTGCCAGCAGCTTATCTCCGGGGTCCTACGAGCAGTACTTC

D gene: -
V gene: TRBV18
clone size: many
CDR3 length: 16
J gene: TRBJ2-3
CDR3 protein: CASSPPGTYLRDTQYF
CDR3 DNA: TGTGCCAGCTCACCACCGGGGACCTACCTTCGGGATACGCAGTATTTT

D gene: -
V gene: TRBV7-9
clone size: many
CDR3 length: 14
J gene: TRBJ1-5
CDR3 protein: CASSFTGSGQPQHF
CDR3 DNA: TGTGCCAGCAGCTTTACGGGTTCCGGTCAGCCCCAGCATTTT

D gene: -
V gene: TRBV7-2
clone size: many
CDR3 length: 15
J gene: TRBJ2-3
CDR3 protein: CASSLYGDGTDTQYF
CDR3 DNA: TGTGCCAGCAGCTTATATGGAGACGGCACAGATACGCAGTATTTT

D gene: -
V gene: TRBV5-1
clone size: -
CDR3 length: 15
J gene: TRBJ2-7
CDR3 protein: CASSSGSTGSYEQYF
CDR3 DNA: TGCGCCAGCAGCTCGGGATCGACAGGATCCTACGAGCAGTACTTC

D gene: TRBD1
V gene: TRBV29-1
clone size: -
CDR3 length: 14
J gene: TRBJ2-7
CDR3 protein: CSAQVPDRGYEQYF
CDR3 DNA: TGCAGCGCCCAGGTCCCGGACAGGGGTTACGAGCAGTACTTC

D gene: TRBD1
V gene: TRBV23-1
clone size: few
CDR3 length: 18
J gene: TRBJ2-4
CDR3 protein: CASSPGQGSPGAKNIQYF
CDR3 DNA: TGCGCCAGCAGCCCCGGACAGGGATCTCCCGGGGCCAAAAACATTCAGTACTTC

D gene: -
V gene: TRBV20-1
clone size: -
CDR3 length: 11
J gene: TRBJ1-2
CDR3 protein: CSAPGLRGYTF
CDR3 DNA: TGCAGTGCCCCAGGGTTGCGCGGCTACACCTTC

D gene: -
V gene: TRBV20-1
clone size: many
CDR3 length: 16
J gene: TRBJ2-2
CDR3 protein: CSAGTFRDGNTGELFF
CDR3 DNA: TGCAGTGCGGGGACCTTCCGGGACGGGAACACCGGGGAGCTGTTTTTT

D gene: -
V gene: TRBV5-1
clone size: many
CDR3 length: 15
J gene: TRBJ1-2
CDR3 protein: CASSLTGPANYGYTF
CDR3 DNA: TGCGCCAGCAGCTTGACAGGGCCCGCTAACTATGGCTACACCTTC